Following are 16 T cell receptor beta chains from one sample sequenced in a study of blood T cells in healthy people across ages. The authors ran a second PCR of 7 to 11 cycles using a sample-barcoded 5' primer and a J-beta primer mix. One entry per CDR3 protein, called by TCRdb with MiXCR from the 5' RACE reads. The data show fewer than 900,000 distinct CDR3 sequences, with 35% to 40% seen just once and roughly 13% held by the top ten. Material: blood. The receptors shown here come from a young man in good health.

V is TRBV6-2 or TRBV6-3 and J is TRBJ2-7; 9 bases are a match to TRBD2. V dropped 2 bases and J dropped 7; count of bases not matched to a gene: 9. The CDR3 consists of 15 residues. Germline assignment: CDR1 MNHEY and CDR2 SVGEGT. CDR3 amino acids: CASSYERGAIVEQYF. The CDR3 DNA follows: TGTGCCAGCAGTTACGAGCGGGGGGCCATCGTTGAGCAGTACTTC.

The J gene is TRBJ1-2, the V gene TRBV6-2 or TRBV6-3; D is possibly TRBD1 (6 bases). Germline CDR1 and CDR2: MNHEY and SVGEGT. V lost 2 bases and J lost 2, with 21 bases in between. The CDR3 contains 18 residues. The CDR3 coding sequence is TGTGCCAGCAGTTACGACCGGCAGGGGCAAAGCGCAAACTATGGCTACACCTTC. Residues: CASSYDRQGQSANYGYTF.

This chain connects TRBV7-2 to TRBJ2-5, with no clear D. This CDR3 has 13 residues. The ends were cut back, 2 bases at V and 5 bases at J, with 9 bases in the middle. Germline V gene lookup returns CDR1 SGHTA and CDR2 FQGNSA. Written as DNA, the CDR3 is TGTGCCAGCAGCTTAAAGGGTGGTGAGACCCAGTACTTC. Amino acid sequence: CASSLKGGETQYF.

This clonotype turned up a few times. The rearrangement links TRBV6-2 or TRBV6-3 to TRBJ2-5, with 9 bases aligning to TRBD1. Per the germline V gene, CDR1 is MNHEY and CDR2 is SVGEGT. V lost 3 bases and J lost 2; bases outside the gene matches: 7. This CDR3 spans 16 amino acids. The CDR3 coding sequence is TGTGCCAGCAGTTATACGGGGACAGGGAATCAAGAGACCCAGTACTTC. Residues: CASSYTGTGNQETQYF.

This clonotype was detected ten times or more. The V call is TRBV2, the J call TRBJ2-1; D unresolved. This CDR3 is 13 amino acids long. Trimming removed 7 bases from V and 6 bases from J, with 13 bases in between. Per the germline V gene, CDR1 is SNHLY and CDR2 is FYNNEI. In nucleotides, the CDR3 is TGTGCCAGCACCCAGACGGTGGGCAATGAGCAGTTCTTC. Encoded protein: CASTQTVGNEQFF.

Of note for this clonotype: The junction does not match germline at one end; this may be a read error. J is TRBJ2-1 and V is TRBV7-3; maybe TRBD1 (6 bases). The CDR3 covers 15 residues. CDR1 and CDR2 from the germline V gene are SGHTA and FQGTGA. The CDR3 region is CASSLSRGSYDEQFF. DNA for the CDR3: TGTGCCAGCAGCTTGTCCAGGGGATCCTACGATGAGCAGTTCTTC.

This chain joins TRBV12-3 or TRBV12-4 and TRBJ2-1; TRBD1 matches 7 bases. This CDR3 has 18 residues. V was clipped by 0 bases and J by 10 bases; unmatched bases: 18. The DNA of the CDR3 is TGTGCCAGCAGTTTAGCGCTTTTGCAGGTCCGCCAGGGGGAGGAGCAGTTCTTC. It encodes CASSLALLQVRQGEEQFF.

The genes are TRBV7-9 and TRBJ2-7; D is undetermined. There are 13 residues in the CDR3. V lost 4 bases and J lost 5, with 12 bases in between. In germline, CDR1 is SEHNR, CDR2 FQNEAQ (reference sequence). CDR3 coding DNA: TGTGCCAGCAGCTCCATGAGTCGGGACGAGCAGTACTTC. Its translation: CASSSMSRDEQYF.

The sample holds many counts of this clonotype. The chain uses TRBV5-1 and TRBJ1-2, with D hard to call. The CDR3 runs 17 residues. V was pared by 1 base and J by 2 bases, with 18 bases between. Germline V gives CDR1 SGHRS, CDR2 YFSETQ. CDR3 in DNA: TGCGCCAGCAGCTTGAACACCGGACGGAACGAAAACTATGGCTACACCTTC. Protein sequence: CASSLNTGRNENYGYTF.

J is TRBJ2-2 and V is TRBV29-1, with no clear D. V was clipped by 4 bases and J by 3 bases, with 6 bases between them. The CDR3 is 12 amino acids. From germline, CDR1 is SQVTM and CDR2 ANQGSEA. This chain's CDR3 is CSVVWYTGELFF. The CDR3 DNA reads as TGCAGCGTTGTTTGGTACACCGGGGAGCTGTTTTTT.

The sample holds many counts of this clonotype. The chain carries TRBV12-3 or TRBV12-4 and TRBJ2-4, with D perhaps matching TRBD1 (8 bases). Between the trimmed V and J ends, which lost 5 bases and 0 bases, there was a span of 17 bases. This CDR3 spans 17 amino acids. CDR3: CASSGQGGKLAKNIQYF. In DNA, the CDR3 is TGTGCCAGCAGTGGACAGGGAGGGAAACTAGCCAAAAACATTCAGTACTTC.

At least ten counts were recorded for this clonotype. The chain is built from TRBV20-1 and TRBJ1-4; the match to TRBD1 covers 7 bases. Germline CDR1 DFQATT, CDR2 SNEGSKA (reference sequence). The trim removed 5 bases at V and 5 bases at J, leaving 5 bases unmatched. CDR3 size: 13 residues. CDR3 nucleotides: TGCAGTGCTGCGACAGGGCGGAATGAAAAACTGTTTTTT. Protein product: CSAATGRNEKLFF.

This clonotype was seen a few times. The chain is built from TRBV7-2 and TRBJ1-5, with D unclear. Trimming shortened V by 0 bases and J by 5 bases, and 11 bases separated the two germline ends. The CDR3 is made up of 15 amino acids. CDR1 and CDR2 (germline): SGHTA, FQGNSA. The CDR3 DNA is TGTGCCAGCAGCTTAGCGGCAGTGAGGGATCAGCCCCAGCATTTT. As protein: CASSLAAVRDQPQHF.

This clonotype was detected many times. This chain uses TRBV10-3 with TRBJ2-1; perhaps TRBD2 as D (7 bases). The CDR3 loop spans 14 amino acids. Germline V gene lookup returns CDR1 ENHRY and CDR2 SYGVKD. V gave up 10 bases and J gave up 4 bases, with 17 bases separating them. The CDR3 region is CASVRGGSYNEQFF. In DNA, the CDR3 is TGTGCCAGCGTTAGGGGGGGATCTTACAATGAGCAGTTCTTC.

Turning to this clonotype: One base away lies a much larger clone, so this may be a sequencing read error. The rearrangement uses TRBV4-1 and TRBJ1-5; TRBD1 agrees at 7 bases. This CDR3 is 18 amino acids long. The germline gives CDR1 MGHRA, CDR2 YSYEKL. DNA for the CDR3: TGCGCCAGCAGCCGCAATTTCCGGGTAGGGACAGAGAATCAGTCCCAGCATTTT. Translation: CASSRNFRVGTENQSQHF.

In this sample, this clonotype turned up a few times. V is TRBV4-2 and J is TRBJ2-3, with 7 bases that match TRBD1. Germline-derived CDR1 and CDR2 are LGHNA and YNFKEQ. Trimming cost V 0 bases and J 4 bases; bases outside gene matches: 4. The length of the CDR3 is 15 residues. CDR3 sequence: CASSQERDRADTQYF. The CDR3 region has the DNA TGTGCCAGCAGCCAAGAGCGAGACAGGGCAGATACGCAGTATTTT.